The 19 T cell receptor beta chains below were found in one sample sequenced in a study of shared clonotypes between healthy human individuals. TCRdb's table, derived via immunoSEQ multiplex PCR, lists solely in-frame clones and lacks some. The top ten hold less than 0.25% of the sample, which has 760,000 or so clones, 90% to 98% seen once. Only CD45RO-negative cells positively selected for CCR7 counted as naive CD8 cells, so terminally differentiated effector memory CD45RA+ cells were excluded. The material sequenced was naive CD8+ T cells sorted from blood. These receptors came from a man aged 30-40 years in good health.

The chain combines TRBV7-9 with TRBJ1-2; no clear D gene. Trimming left V 1 base short and J 6 bases short, with 15 bases between. The CDR3 consists of 15 residues. Germline assignment: CDR1 SEHNR and CDR2 FQNEAQ (reference sequence). This chain's CDR3 is CASSLESRARDGYTF. CDR3 coding DNA: TGTGCCAGCAGCTTAGAGTCAAGGGCGAGGGATGGCTACACCTTC.

The chain carries TRBV30 and TRBJ2-2; no clear D. Per germline, CDR1 GTSNPN and CDR2 SVGIG (reference sequence). There are 14 residues in the CDR3. The ends were cut back, 2 bases at V and 4 bases at J, with 11 bases in the middle. DNA of the CDR3: TGTGCCTGGAGTTTCGGAGATTTCACCGGGGAGCTGTTTTTT. This codes for CAWSFGDFTGELFF.

The chain has TRBV27 and TRBJ2-2, with TRBD1 matching 7 bases. V gave up 3 bases and J gave up 7 bases; unmatched junction bases: 5. Germline CDR1 reads MNHEY; CDR2 reads SMNVEV (reference sequence). The CDR3 is 14 amino acids. The CDR3: CASSFRDRYGELFF. For the CDR3, the DNA is TGTGCCAGCAGTTTCCGGGACAGATACGGGGAGCTGTTTTTT.

The V call is TRBV27, the J call TRBJ1-5; 9 bases fit TRBD1. CDR3 length: 15 residues. Germline V gene sequence: CDR1 MNHEY, CDR2 SMNVEV (reference sequence). V lost 2 bases and J lost 4; bases outside the gene matches: 3. In DNA form, the CDR3 reads TGTGCCAGCAGTTTAGCGGGACAGGGAAATCAGCCCCAGCATTTT. Encoded protein: CASSLAGQGNQPQHF.

The chain is built from TRBV5-4 and TRBJ2-7, with D perhaps given as TRBD1 or TRBD2 (5 bases each). This CDR3 spans 13 amino acids. Trimming removed 4 bases at V and 2 bases at J, with 10 bases between. Germline V gene sequence: CDR1 SGHNT, CDR2 YYREEE (reference sequence). The chain's CDR3 is CASSRDPTYEQYF. CDR3 DNA: TGTGCCAGCAGCAGGGACCCTACCTACGAGCAGTACTTC. The variable domain in full, with the rest retrieved from reference TRBV5-4 and TRBJ2-7, is ETGVTQSPTHLIKTRGQQVTLRCSSQSGHNTVSWYQQALGQGPQFIFQYYREEENGRGNFPPRFSGLQFPNYSSELNVNALELDDSALYLCASSRDPTYEQYFGPGTRLTVT.

The rearrangement joins TRBV4-1 to TRBJ2-7; 11 nucleotides line up with TRBD1. CDR1 and CDR2 (germline): MGHRA, YSYEKL. With V trimmed by 1 base and J by 3 bases, 11 bases remained unmatched. The CDR3 contains 18 residues. CDR3 protein: CASSQGTGGPTVGYEQYF. The CDR3 nucleotides read TGCGCCAGCAGCCAAGGGACAGGGGGCCCGACGGTAGGCTACGAGCAGTACTTC.

This chain joins TRBV4-1 and TRBJ2-7; TRBD1 agrees at 10 bases. Trimming at V came to 1 base and at J to 4 bases, leaving 4 bases not matched to a gene. The CDR3 spans 15 residues. CDR1 and CDR2 from the germline V gene are MGHRA and YSYEKL. This CDR3 reads CASSQGWDRGYEQYF. As DNA, the CDR3 is TGCGCCAGCAGCCAAGGGTGGGACAGGGGTTACGAGCAGTACTTC.

In this sample, this clone turned up many times. The chain recombines TRBV2 with TRBJ2-7, with 7 bases matching TRBD1. Germline V CDR1 and CDR2: SNHLY, FYNNEI. The length of the CDR3 is 17 residues. Unmatched junction bases numbered 19, after V lost 5 bases and J lost 6 bases. The CDR3 here is CASSLRRGGQLSSEQYF. The CDR3 nucleotides read TGTGCCAGCAGTCTGAGGCGAGGGGGACAGCTAAGTAGCGAGCAGTACTTC.

The V gene is TRBV11-2, the J gene TRBJ2-1; 8 nucleotides match TRBD2. V was clipped by 1 base and J by 12 bases; unmatched bases: 5. This CDR3 is 13 amino acids long. Looked up from germline, CDR1 is SGHAT and CDR2 is FQNNGV. CDR3 amino acids: CASSLGDAGGQFF. CDR3 DNA: TGTGCCAGCAGCTTAGGAGATGCGGGAGGGCAGTTCTTC.

The V and J genes are TRBV27 and TRBJ2-1; D is ambiguous. The CDR3 totals 14 residues. Trimming removed 3 bases at V and 10 bases at J, with 16 bases between. CDR1 is MNHEY and CDR2 is SMNVEV in the germline V gene (reference sequence). CDR3 region: CASSFIAPTMEQFF. The DNA for the CDR3 is TGTGCCAGCAGTTTCATAGCCCCCACAATGGAGCAGTTCTTC.

The chain recombines TRBV27 with TRBJ2-7, with D tentatively TRBD2 (6 bases). The V gene's germline CDR1 is MNHEY and CDR2 SMNVEV (reference sequence). CDR3 size: 15 residues. V was pared by 1 base and J by 0 bases, with 10 bases between. The CDR3: CASSLYGGISYEQYF. CDR3 nucleotides: TGTGCCAGCAGTTTATACGGCGGGATCTCCTACGAGCAGTACTTC.

The J gene is TRBJ1-1, the V gene TRBV6-4, with a weak D call TRBD1 (6 bases). Germline loops: CDR1 MRHNA, CDR2 SNTAGT. The CDR3 is 13 residues long. Trimming removed 4 bases from V and 1 base from J, with 7 bases in between. CDR3 residues: CASSAGQNTEAFF. The CDR3 nucleotides read TGTGCCAGCAGTGCGGGACAGAACACTGAAGCTTTCTTT.

A note on this clone: An end of the junction differs from the germline gene, which may be a read error. The gene calls are TRBV11-2 and TRBJ2-3, with D possibly being TRBD1 (6 bases). The germline V gene encodes CDR1 SGHAT and CDR2 FQNNGV. This CDR3 has 14 amino acids. Here the CDR3 DNA reads TGTGCCAGCAGATTAGATGGACAGTTAGATACGCAGTATTTT. The encoded protein is CASRLDGQLDTQYF.

The chain carries TRBV7-9 and TRBJ2-7; D tentatively fits TRBD1 or TRBD2 (5 bases each). The CDR3 has 15 residues. V was shortened by 1 base and J by 3 bases, with 13 bases between the two germline ends. CDR1 is SEHNR, CDR2 FQNEAQ, per germline (reference sequence). In nucleotides, the CDR3 is TGTGCCAGCAGCTTAGGGCAGGGACGGATCTACGAGCAGTACTTC. It codes for CASSLGQGRIYEQYF.

The chain employs TRBV7-2 and TRBJ1-2; 7 bases are a match to TRBD1. Trimming cost V 3 bases and J 4 bases; bases outside gene matches: 5. The CDR3 runs to 14 residues. The germline gives CDR1 SGHTA, CDR2 FQGNSA. The chain's CDR3 is CASSFPGTVYGYTF. The CDR3 DNA follows: TGTGCCAGCAGCTTTCCCGGGACAGTCTATGGCTACACCTTC.

The rearrangement uses TRBV15 and TRBJ1-2; no firm D call. In germline, CDR1 is LNHNV, CDR2 YYDKDF (reference sequence). Trimming pared 5 bases from V and 4 bases from J, leaving 14 bases between. The CDR3 spans 14 residues. This chain's CDR3 is CATSLCGKTYGYTF. The CDR3 DNA sequence: TGTGCCACCAGCTTGTGTGGAAAGACCTATGGCTACACCTTC.

The rearrangement uses TRBV19 and TRBJ2-7, with D maybe TRBD2 (6 bases). The germline gives CDR1 LNHDA, CDR2 SQIVND (reference sequence). V lost 5 bases and J lost 3, with 11 bases in between. The CDR3 contains 13 residues. As DNA, the CDR3 is TGTGCCAGTAGTTGGGCGGGGAACTACGAGCAGTACTTC. Its protein product is CASSWAGNYEQYF.

This chain connects TRBV13 to TRBJ2-7; 15 bases map to TRBD2. The CDR3 is 15 amino acids. The junction had 5 bases not matched to a gene; V was cut back by 5 bases and J by 6 bases. CDR1 PRHDT and CDR2 FYEKMQ come from the germline V gene (reference sequence). The CDR3: CASSAGLAGGIEQYF. In nucleotides, the CDR3 is TGTGCCAGCAGCGCCGGACTAGCGGGAGGGATCGAGCAGTACTTC.

The chain combines TRBV10-3 with TRBJ2-1; 7 positions agree with TRBD2. The CDR3 has 15 amino acids. The germline gives CDR1 ENHRY, CDR2 SYGVKD. The V gene end was trimmed by 2 bases and the J gene end by 4 bases; junction bases not matched to a gene: 5. Here the CDR3 reads CAISETAAGYNEQFF. In DNA, the CDR3 is TGTGCCATCAGTGAGACGGCAGCGGGGTACAATGAGCAGTTCTTC.